This is a list of T cell receptor beta chains from one sample in a study of OX40 agonist ivuxolimab in advanced cancers. TCRdb's table, derived via immunoSEQ multiplex PCR, lists solely in-frame clones and lacks some. The table has about 73,000 clones, roughly nine tenths seen once. The source was CD4+ or CD8+ T cells sorted from blood, collected in a trial of the OX40 agonist ivuxolimab. The receptor set was obtained from an adult with an advanced solid tumor such as melanoma, head and neck, liver or kidney cancer. Each CDR3 is given with its conserved first and last residue. The D gene is left open where the match is weak. Only some rows state a clone size, as once, few, many or a class for expanded clones.

d_call,j_call,clone_size,v_call,cdr3_nt,cdr3_aa
.,TRBJ1-4,.,TRBV5-6,TGTGCCAGCAGCAGCCCAGGGGTACAAACTAATGAAAAACTGTTTTTT,CASSSPGVQTNEKLFF
.,TRBJ2-2,.,TRBV5-6,TGTGCCAGCAGCAGAAGGGATTTTGTGTCCGGGGAGCTGTTTTTT,CASSRRDFVSGELFF
.,TRBJ2-7,few,TRBV19,TGTGCCAGTAGTATGAGGGGGACGTCTTACGAGCAGTACTTC,CASSMRGTSYEQYF
TRBD1,TRBJ2-1,.,TRBV27,TGTGCCAGCAGATTGGGACAGGGGGTAATGCGTGAGCAGTTCTTC,CASRLGQGVMREQFF
TRBD2,TRBJ2-2,.,TRBV30,TGTGCCTGGACTCCAGCGGGGGGCGCGACGACCGGGGAGCTGTTTTTT,CAWTPAGGATTGELFF
.,TRBJ1-2,.,TRBV9,TGTGCCAGCAGCGTAGACAGAAACTATGGCTACACCTTC,CASSVDRNYGYTF
TRBD2,TRBJ2-2,.,TRBV9,TGTGCCAGCACCCCCCAAGGTGCGGGGGGCGTTACCGGGGAGCTGTTTTTT,CASTPQGAGGVTGELFF
.,TRBJ2-3,.,TRBV19,TGTGCCAGTAGTCCTAAGGACTACCCCACAGATACGCAGTATTTT,CASSPKDYPTDTQYF
.,TRBJ1-1,.,TRBV21-1,TGTGCCAGCAGCACCTACCCGGGACAGGGGGCTTTCACTGAAGCTTTCTTT,CASSTYPGQGAFTEAFF
TRBD2,TRBJ2-1,.,TRBV29-1,TGCAGCGTCTCTCGGACTAGCGGGTCCTACAATGAGCAGTTCTTC,CSVSRTSGSYNEQFF
TRBD1,TRBJ2-5,.,TRBV18,TGTGCCAGCTCCTTAGGGACAGCCCAAGAGACCCAGTACTTC,CASSLGTAQETQYF
TRBD1,TRBJ2-7,.,TRBV28,TGTGCCAGCAGCCAACAGGGGGTGAACTACGAGCAGTACTTC,CASSQQGVNYEQYF
TRBD1,TRBJ1-5,.,TRBV9,TGTGCCAGCAGCGCGACAGGGAGCAATCAGCCCCAGCATTTT,CASSATGSNQPQHF
TRBD1,TRBJ2-3,.,TRBV5-4,TGTGCCAGCAGCTTGGGACAGGGTACGTCAGATACGCAGTATTTT,CASSLGQGTSDTQYF
TRBD2,TRBJ2-3,.,TRBV6-5,TGTGCCAGCAGTTATAGCGGGAGGGCCGTAGATACGCAGTATTTT,CASSYSGRAVDTQYF